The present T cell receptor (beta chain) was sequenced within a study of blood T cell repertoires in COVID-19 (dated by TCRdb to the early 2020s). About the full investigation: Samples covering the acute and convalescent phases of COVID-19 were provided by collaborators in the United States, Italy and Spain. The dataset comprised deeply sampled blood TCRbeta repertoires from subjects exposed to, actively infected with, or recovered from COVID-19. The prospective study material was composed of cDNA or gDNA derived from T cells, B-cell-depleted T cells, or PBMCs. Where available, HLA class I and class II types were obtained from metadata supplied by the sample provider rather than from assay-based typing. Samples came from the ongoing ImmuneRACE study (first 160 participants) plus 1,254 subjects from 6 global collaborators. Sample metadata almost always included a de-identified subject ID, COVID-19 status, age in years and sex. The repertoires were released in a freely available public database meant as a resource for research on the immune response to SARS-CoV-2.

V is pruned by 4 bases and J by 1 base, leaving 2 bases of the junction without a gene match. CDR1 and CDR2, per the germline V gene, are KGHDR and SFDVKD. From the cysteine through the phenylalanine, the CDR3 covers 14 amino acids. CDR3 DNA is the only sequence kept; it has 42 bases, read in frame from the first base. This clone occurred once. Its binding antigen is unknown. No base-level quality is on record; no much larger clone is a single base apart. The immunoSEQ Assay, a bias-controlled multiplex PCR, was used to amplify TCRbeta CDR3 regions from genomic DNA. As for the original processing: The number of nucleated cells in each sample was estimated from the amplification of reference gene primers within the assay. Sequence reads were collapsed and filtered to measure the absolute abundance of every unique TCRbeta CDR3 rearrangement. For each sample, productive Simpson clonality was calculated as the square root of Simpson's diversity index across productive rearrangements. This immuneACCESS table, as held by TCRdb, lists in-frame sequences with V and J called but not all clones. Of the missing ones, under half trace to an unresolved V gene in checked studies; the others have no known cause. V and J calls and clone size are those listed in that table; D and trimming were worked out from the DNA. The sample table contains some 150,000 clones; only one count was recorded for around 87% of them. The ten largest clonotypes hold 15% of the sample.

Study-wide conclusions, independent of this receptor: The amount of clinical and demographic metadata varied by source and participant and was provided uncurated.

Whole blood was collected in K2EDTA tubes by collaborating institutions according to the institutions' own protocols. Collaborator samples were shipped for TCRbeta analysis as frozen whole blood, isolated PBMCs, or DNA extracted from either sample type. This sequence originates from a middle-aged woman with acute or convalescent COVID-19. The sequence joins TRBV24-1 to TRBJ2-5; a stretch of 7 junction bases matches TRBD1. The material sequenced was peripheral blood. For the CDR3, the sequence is CATSEWDSQETQYF. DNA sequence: TGTGCCACCAGTGAGTGGGACAGCCAAGAGACCCAGTACTTC.